This T cell receptor (beta chain) originates from a study of cytotoxic CD8 clonotypes in ibrutinib-treated CLL. General study results and limits: Clonotypes that were public were uncommon, and they contracted or stayed stable on treatment. Exceeding age-matched healthy donors, baseline clonality also tracked the counts of circulating CD8+ T cells.

The V end lost 2 bases, the J end lost 6 bases, and 17 bases lay between the germline ends. From germline, CDR1 is GTSNPN and CDR2 SVGIG (reference sequence). This CDR3 contains 15 residues. Produced via immunoSEQ multiplex PCR; TCRdb's table is partial and in-frame only. The sample has about 40,000 clones, 55% to 80% seen once. Regarding this clone: Its antigen remains unknown.

This specimen consisted of PBMCs, obtained at disease progression, from a patient treated with ibrutinib. The rearrangement joins TRBV30 to TRBJ2-1; D is tentatively TRBD1 or TRBD2 (5 bases each). The TCR sequence derives from a human donor with chronic lymphocytic leukemia. CDR3 nucleotide sequence: TGTGCCTGGAGTAAGGGACCAGGGCCTCTCAATGAGCAGTTCTTC. This translates into CAWSKGPGPLNEQFF.